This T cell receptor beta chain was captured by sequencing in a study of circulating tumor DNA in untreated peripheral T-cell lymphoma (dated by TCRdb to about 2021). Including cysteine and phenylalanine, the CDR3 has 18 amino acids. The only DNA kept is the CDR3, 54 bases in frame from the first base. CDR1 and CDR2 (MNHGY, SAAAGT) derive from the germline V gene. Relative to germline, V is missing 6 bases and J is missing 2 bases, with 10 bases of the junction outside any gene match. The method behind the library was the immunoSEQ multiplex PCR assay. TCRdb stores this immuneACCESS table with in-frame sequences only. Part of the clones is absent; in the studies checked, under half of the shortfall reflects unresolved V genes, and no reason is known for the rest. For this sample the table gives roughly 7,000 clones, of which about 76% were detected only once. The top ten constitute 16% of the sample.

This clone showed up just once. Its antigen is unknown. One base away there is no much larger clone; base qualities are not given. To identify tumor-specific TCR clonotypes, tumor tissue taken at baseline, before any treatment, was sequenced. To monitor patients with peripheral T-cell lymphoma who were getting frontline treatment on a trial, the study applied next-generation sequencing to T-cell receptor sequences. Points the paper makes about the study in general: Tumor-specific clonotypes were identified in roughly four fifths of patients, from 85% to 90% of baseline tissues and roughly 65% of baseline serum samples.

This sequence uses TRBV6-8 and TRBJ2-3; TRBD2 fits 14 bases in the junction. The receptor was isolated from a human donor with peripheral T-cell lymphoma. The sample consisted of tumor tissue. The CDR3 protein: CASRPAGTSGSNTDTQYF. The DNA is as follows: TGTGCCAGCAGACCTGCCGGGACTAGCGGGAGTAACACAGATACGCAGTATTTT.